The clone carrying this T cell receptor beta chain has just a few counts. These data come from a study of blood T cell repertoires in COVID-19. Study-level information: There were acute and convalescent COVID-19 samples, and they came from the United States, Italy and Spain.

The protocol was immunoSEQ multiplex PCR, while the TCRdb copy is restricted to in-frame clones and leaves out a portion. Among 250,000 to 400,000 clones, about 91% were seen once, and the ten largest hold about 1.5%. CDR1 and CDR2 (germline): SQVTM, ANQGSEA. V lost 7 bases, J lost 2 bases, and 16 bases lay in between. The CDR3 has 14 residues. The TCR comes from a woman younger than 45 with COVID-19, enrolled during active disease. The V call is TRBV29-1, the J call TRBJ2-3; tentatively, D is TRBD2 (6 bases). Sequencing was done on a sample of peripheral blood. The CDR3 sequence is CSAYAGIPTDTQYF. The CDR3 nucleotides are TGCAGCGCCTACGCGGGGATACCCACAGATACGCAGTATTTT.